This is a list of T cell receptor beta chains from one sample in a study of human T cells and chemical hapten exposure. TCRdb re-called the RACE reads through MiXCR, storing one row per CDR3 protein. The sample has around 330,000 distinct CDR3 sequences, around 5.5% seen once. Material: whole blood, obtained in connection with sensitization to the hapten diphenylcyclopropenone (DPC). These receptor sequences come from a woman between 18 and 30 years old with alopecia areata. Some clones in this sample may be carry-over from other donors' samples. Each CDR3 is given with its conserved first and last residue. The D gene is left open where the match is weak. Clone size is stated in some rows and not others, as once, few, many or a class when expanded.

J gene: TRBJ2-7; V gene: TRBV20-1; clone size: many; D gene: -; CDR3 DNA: TGCAGTGCTCTATCGGGGGCAGGGCGCGAGCAGTACTTC; CDR3 protein: CSALSGAGREQYF
J gene: TRBJ2-1; V gene: TRBV6-5; clone size: -; D gene: TRBD1; CDR3 DNA: TGTGCCAGCAGGAAGGACAGGGGCAATGAGCAGTTCTTC; CDR3 protein: CASRKDRGNEQFF
J gene: TRBJ1-2; V gene: TRBV3-1; clone size: -; D gene: -; CDR3 DNA: TGTGCCAGCAGCACGACTGATACAGGGCAAGGCTACACCTTC; CDR3 protein: CASSTTDTGQGYTF
J gene: TRBJ1-1; V gene: TRBV6-5; clone size: many; D gene: -; CDR3 DNA: TGTGCCAGCAGGGCAGCCCAGAGTAAGCCTGAAGCTTTCTTT; CDR3 protein: CASRAAQSKPEAFF
J gene: TRBJ1-2; V gene: TRBV5-5; clone size: few; D gene: -; CDR3 DNA: TGTGCCAGCAGCTTGGCCATAGAGCAGGGCGACTATGGCTACACCTTC; CDR3 protein: CASSLAIEQGDYGYTF
J gene: TRBJ2-3; V gene: TRBV11-2; clone size: few; D gene: -; CDR3 DNA: TGTGCCAGCAGCTTGAGCGGACTTACCCAAGATACGCAGTATTTT; CDR3 protein: CASSLSGLTQDTQYF
J gene: TRBJ2-7; V gene: TRBV29-1; clone size: many; D gene: -; CDR3 DNA: TGCAGCGTCGCTTGGGACGTCTCAGGCGAGCAGTACTTC; CDR3 protein: CSVAWDVSGEQYF
J gene: TRBJ2-7; V gene: TRBV28; clone size: many; D gene: TRBD1; CDR3 DNA: TGTGCCAGCAGTTCCGGGACAGTCACCTACGAGCAGTACTTC; CDR3 protein: CASSSGTVTYEQYF
J gene: TRBJ1-5; V gene: TRBV28; clone size: few; D gene: -; CDR3 DNA: TGTGCCAGCAGTTTGGAGGGCGGAAAAACCAATCAGCCCCAGCATTTT; CDR3 protein: CASSLEGGKTNQPQHF
J gene: TRBJ2-1; V gene: TRBV3-1; clone size: many; D gene: TRBD2; CDR3 DNA: TGTGCCAGCAGCCAACGACTAGCGGGGAATTACAATGAGCAGTTCTTC; CDR3 protein: CASSQRLAGNYNEQFF
J gene: TRBJ2-7; V gene: TRBV7-9; clone size: many; D gene: -; CDR3 DNA: TGTGCCAGCAGCTTAGCTGCAGGGGTAAACAACGAGCAGTACTTC; CDR3 protein: CASSLAAGVNNEQYF
J gene: TRBJ1-1; V gene: TRBV6-2/TRBV6-3; clone size: -; D gene: -; CDR3 DNA: TGTGCCAGCACTTCAAGAGTGAACACTGAAGCTTTCTTT; CDR3 protein: CASTSRVNTEAFF
J gene: TRBJ1-2; V gene: TRBV24-1; clone size: -; D gene: -; CDR3 DNA: TGTGCCACCAGTGATGGGTCAGGAAACTATGGCTACACCTTC; CDR3 protein: CATSDGSGNYGYTF
J gene: TRBJ1-4; V gene: TRBV3-1; clone size: few; D gene: TRBD1; CDR3 DNA: TGTGCCAGCAGCCAACGAGGGACAGGGGTTGAAAAACTGTTTTTT; CDR3 protein: CASSQRGTGVEKLFF
J gene: TRBJ2-1; V gene: TRBV24-1; clone size: -; D gene: TRBD2; CDR3 DNA: TGTGCCACCAGCTCTCCGCGGGGGGTGGAACGCGACAATGAGCAGTTCTTC; CDR3 protein: CATSSPRGVERDNEQFF
J gene: TRBJ1-1; V gene: TRBV9; clone size: many; D gene: TRBD1; CDR3 DNA: TGTGCCAGCAGCGCCAGGGGGCTCGGCACTGAAGCTTTCTTT; CDR3 protein: CASSARGLGTEAFF
J gene: TRBJ1-4; V gene: TRBV18; clone size: many; D gene: -; CDR3 DNA: TGTGCCAGCTCACCCAGGGATGGAACTAATGAAAAACTGTTTTTT; CDR3 protein: CASSPRDGTNEKLFF
J gene: TRBJ1-5; V gene: TRBV27; clone size: many; D gene: -; CDR3 DNA: TGTGCCAGCAGTTTAGCCGGGGGCAAGGGCAATCAGCCCCAGCATTTT; CDR3 protein: CASSLAGGKGNQPQHF
J gene: TRBJ2-1; V gene: TRBV7-9; clone size: few; D gene: -; CDR3 DNA: TGTGCCAGCAGCTTAGGCTACTCCAATGAGCAGTTCTTC; CDR3 protein: CASSLGYSNEQFF
J gene: TRBJ1-2; V gene: TRBV29-1; clone size: few; D gene: TRBD1; CDR3 DNA: TGCAGCGTTGGGCCCAGGAAGGGGGCGGATGGCTACACCTTC; CDR3 protein: CSVGPRKGADGYTF
J gene: TRBJ1-1; V gene: TRBV20-1; clone size: few; D gene: -; CDR3 DNA: TGCAGTGCGCAGGGACTACCTTCGAACACTGAAGCTTTCTTT; CDR3 protein: CSAQGLPSNTEAFF
J gene: TRBJ1-1; V gene: TRBV29-1; clone size: many; D gene: TRBD1; CDR3 DNA: TGCAGCGTTGGCAGGGGGGTCACTGAAGCTTTCTTT; CDR3 protein: CSVGRGVTEAFF
J gene: TRBJ2-1; V gene: TRBV6-4; clone size: many; D gene: TRBD2; CDR3 DNA: TGTGCCAGCAGTGTAACCTGGCGGGGGGGCTACAATGAGCAGTTCTTC; CDR3 protein: CASSVTWRGGYNEQFF
J gene: TRBJ2-7; V gene: TRBV5-4; clone size: -; D gene: TRBD1; CDR3 DNA: TGTGCCAGCAGCCCCGACACGGGACAGGCGGGGGAGCAGTACTTC; CDR3 protein: CASSPDTGQAGEQYF
J gene: TRBJ2-3; V gene: TRBV4-3; clone size: few; D gene: TRBD2; CDR3 DNA: TGCGCCAGCAGCCCATATGGCAGCGGGGGGGAAGATACGCAGTATTTT; CDR3 protein: CASSPYGSGGEDTQYF
J gene: TRBJ2-7; V gene: TRBV12-3/TRBV12-4; clone size: -; D gene: TRBD2; CDR3 DNA: TGTGCCAGCAGTTTCGGTAGGAGCGGGGGCTTCGAGCAGTACTTC; CDR3 protein: CASSFGRSGGFEQYF
J gene: TRBJ1-1; V gene: TRBV12-3/TRBV12-4; clone size: few; D gene: -; CDR3 DNA: TGTGCCAGCATTCCCCCTTCTCTGAACACTGAAGCTTTCTTT; CDR3 protein: CASIPPSLNTEAFF
J gene: TRBJ2-3; V gene: TRBV24-1; clone size: many; D gene: TRBD1; CDR3 DNA: TGTGCCACCAGTGGTGGGACAGGGACTTCAGCCACAGATACGCAGTATTTT; CDR3 protein: CATSGGTGTSATDTQYF
J gene: TRBJ1-2; V gene: TRBV29-1; clone size: -; D gene: -; CDR3 DNA: TGCAGCGTTGTAACAGGGAGGGATGGCTACACCTTC; CDR3 protein: CSVVTGRDGYTF
J gene: TRBJ1-5; V gene: TRBV7-2; clone size: few; D gene: TRBD1; CDR3 DNA: TGTGCCAGCAGCGAGGACAGGGGAGCCCATCAGCCCCAGCATTTT; CDR3 protein: CASSEDRGAHQPQHF
J gene: TRBJ2-3; V gene: TRBV14; clone size: -; D gene: -; CDR3 DNA: TGTGCCAGCAGCCAGGGAACCATCTACACAGATACGCAGTATTTT; CDR3 protein: CASSQGTIYTDTQYF
J gene: TRBJ2-7; V gene: TRBV28; clone size: few; D gene: -; CDR3 DNA: TGTGCCAGCAGTTCCCTAGGGGGGCAGTACTTC; CDR3 protein: CASSSLGGQYF
J gene: TRBJ1-6; V gene: TRBV13; clone size: few; D gene: TRBD1; CDR3 DNA: TGTGCCAGCAGCAGCTTAACCTTGACAGGGGGCAGATCACCCCTCCACTTT; CDR3 protein: CASSSLTLTGGRSPLHF
J gene: TRBJ1-2; V gene: TRBV11-2; clone size: -; D gene: -; CDR3 DNA: TGTGCCAGCAGCTCCCGGGACATCCGCTATGGCTACACCTTC; CDR3 protein: CASSSRDIRYGYTF
J gene: TRBJ2-5; V gene: TRBV5-1; clone size: -; D gene: TRBD1; CDR3 DNA: TGCGCCAGCAGCCAGGACAGGGACGAGACCCAGTACTTC; CDR3 protein: CASSQDRDETQYF
J gene: TRBJ1-2; V gene: TRBV27; clone size: many; D gene: -; CDR3 DNA: TGTGCCAGCAGTTCCGTTTTGACGGGGCACAACTATGGCTACACCTTC; CDR3 protein: CASSSVLTGHNYGYTF
J gene: TRBJ1-2; V gene: TRBV6-6; clone size: -; D gene: -; CDR3 DNA: TGTGCCAGTTCCCACAAGAACAGACAAGCTAACTATGGCTACACCTTC; CDR3 protein: CASSHKNRQANYGYTF
J gene: TRBJ2-3; V gene: TRBV6-5; clone size: few; D gene: -; CDR3 DNA: TGTGCCAGCAGTTACCGGGCTTCCGGCACAGATACGCAGTATTTT; CDR3 protein: CASSYRASGTDTQYF
J gene: TRBJ1-3; V gene: TRBV5-5; clone size: few; D gene: -; CDR3 DNA: TGTGCCAGCAGCTTGGGATCGTTATCCTCTGGAAACACCATATATTTT; CDR3 protein: CASSLGSLSSGNTIYF
J gene: TRBJ2-1; V gene: TRBV4-3; clone size: -; D gene: -; CDR3 DNA: TGCGCCAGCAGCCAAACCCGCGTTAGTGAGCAGTTCTTC; CDR3 protein: CASSQTRVSEQFF
J gene: TRBJ2-1; V gene: TRBV4-2; clone size: -; D gene: -; CDR3 DNA: TGTGCCAGCAGCCAAGAAGGGCGGATCAATGAGCAGTTCTTC; CDR3 protein: CASSQEGRINEQFF
J gene: TRBJ2-3; V gene: TRBV27; clone size: many; D gene: TRBD2; CDR3 DNA: TGTGCCAGCAGTAGGAGCGGGGGGTCAGCAAATACGCAGTATTTT; CDR3 protein: CASSRSGGSANTQYF
J gene: TRBJ2-7; V gene: TRBV28; clone size: -; D gene: TRBD2; CDR3 DNA: TGTGCCAACGAAACTAGCGGGGCTAAAAATCTGTACTTC; CDR3 protein: CANETSGAKNLYF
J gene: TRBJ1-1; V gene: TRBV27; clone size: many; D gene: -; CDR3 DNA: TGTGCCAGCAGTTTCAGCTTGAACACTGAAGCTTTCTTT; CDR3 protein: CASSFSLNTEAFF